This is a list of T cell receptor beta chains from one sample in a study of shared clonotypes between healthy human individuals. Assay: immunoSEQ multiplex PCR; the TCRdb copy retains only in-frame clones and omits some. This table holds around 1.5 million clones, under 99% found once. The specimen was naive CD4+ T cells sorted from blood. The receptors come from a man aged 25-45 years in good health. Both conserved end residues are part of each CDR3. A D gene is named only where the DNA matches it firmly.

TRBJ2-7 | . | TRBV29-1 | CSVESRPGLQREQYF | TGCAGCGTTGAATCCCGACCGGGACTCCAGCGCGAGCAGTACTTC
TRBJ2-7 | . | TRBV5-1 | CASSSQTRAARFF | TGCGCCAGCAGCTCGCAGACTCGAGCAGCAAGATTCTTC
TRBJ2-7 | . | TRBV7-7 | CASSHLDFSGEQYF | TGTGCTAGCAGCCACCTTGACTTTTCGGGGGAGCAGTACTTC
TRBJ2-1 | . | TRBV7-8 | CASSSGTYNEQFF | TGTGCCAGCAGCTCCGGGACGTACAATGAGCAGTTCTTC
TRBJ1-3 | . | TRBV25-1 | CASSVSGNTIYF | TGTGCCAGCAGTGTCTCTGGAAACACCATATATTTT
TRBJ2-5 | . | TRBV5-5 | CASSLGGSRLETQYF | TGTGCCAGCAGCTTGGGGGGGAGTAGGTTAGAGACCCAGTACTTC
TRBJ2-1 | TRBD2 | TRBV9 | CASSVGGSYNEQFF | TGTGCCAGCAGCGTTGGCGGGAGCTACAATGAGCAGTTCTTC
TRBJ2-2 | . | TRBV6-5 | CASTQGRGHTGELFF | TGTGCCAGCACCCAAGGGCGTGGGCACACCGGGGAGCTGTTTTTT
TRBJ2-7 | . | TRBV6-1 | CASSEQGWHEQYF | TGTGCCAGCAGTGAACAGGGGTGGCACGAGCAGTACTTC
TRBJ2-7 | . | TRBV11-2 | CASSLDEGGPFGEQYF | TGTGCCAGCAGCTTAGATGAGGGAGGTCCTTTTGGGGAGCAGTACTTC
TRBJ2-7 | . | TRBV9 | CASSASGANDEQYF | TGTGCCAGCAGCGCATCAGGGGCGAATGACGAGCAGTACTTC
TRBJ2-1 | . | TRBV28 | CASSLVPGFEQFF | TGTGCCAGCAGCCTAGTTCCAGGGTTTGAGCAGTTCTTC
TRBJ2-2 | TRBD2 | TRBV11-2 | CASSRRERETGELFF | TGTGCCAGCAGCCGGAGGGAGCGGGAGACCGGGGAGCTGTTTTTT
TRBJ2-7 | TRBD2 | TRBV5-1 | CASSFAGGAYEQYF | TGCGCCAGCAGCTTTGCGGGAGGTGCCTACGAGCAGTACTTC
TRBJ2-1 | . | TRBV13 | CASSSSVTPSRNNEQFF | TGTGCCAGCAGCTCCTCAGTTACGCCAAGCCGGAACAATGAGCAGTTCTTC
TRBJ1-2 | TRBD1 | TRBV25-1 | CASRGAGQGYYGYTF | TGTGCCAGCAGGGGTGCGGGACAGGGGTACTATGGCTACACCTTC